This TCR beta chain was captured by sequencing in a study of blood T cell repertoires in COVID-19. The overall study: The samples span acute and convalescent COVID-19 from the United States, Italy and Spain. T cells, B-cell-depleted T cells, or PBMCs supplied cDNA or gDNA.

Original processing notes: Amplified reference gene primers provided the basis for estimating nucleated cell counts. TCRdb's copy holds only in-frame clones and misses some; the assay was immunoSEQ multiplex PCR. The V and J calls and clone size were taken over from that table, and D and trimming were inferred from the DNA. The sample has roughly 110,000 clones, about 89% seen once. The CDR3 extends over 14 amino acids. CDR1 is GTSNPN and CDR2 is SVGIG in the germline V gene (reference sequence). The V and J ends lost 4 bases and 3 bases respectively, with 15 bases between them. This rearrangement joins TRBV30 to TRBJ1-2; D gene unclear. The sample consisted of peripheral blood. This receptor was taken from a man between 35 and 55 years old with acute or convalescent COVID-19. The CDR3 sequence is CAWTRPGADYGYTF. CDR3 DNA: TGTGCCTGGACAAGACCGGGAGCGGACTATGGCTACACCTTC. Combining the CDR3 with reference TRBV30 and TRBJ1-2 gives the whole variable domain SQTIHQWPATLVQPVGSPLSLECTVEGTSNPNLYWYRQAAGRGLQLLFYSVGIGQISSEVPQNLSASRPQDRQFILSSKKLLLSDSGFYLCAWTRPGADYGYTFGSGTRLTVV.